This entry features one TCR beta chain sequence. What this receptor recognizes is not known. Qualities for individual bases were not recorded, and no much larger clone is one base off. This specimen comes from a study of T-cell reconstitution after alpha-beta-depleted transplantation in children (dated by TCRdb to 2016 to 2017). About the study as a whole: T-cell immune reconstitution after TCRalphabeta/CD19-depleted allogeneic hematopoietic cell transplantation in children was quantitatively tracked in the study by means of TCR repertoire profiling.

The germline V gene (reference sequence) gives CDR1 as DFQATT and CDR2 as SNEGSKA. From the cysteine through the phenylalanine, the CDR3 covers 15 amino acids. Left in the record is the CDR3 DNA by itself, 45 bases read in frame from the first base. From V the trimming removes 6 bases and from J it removes 7 bases, while the gene matches leave 10 bases of the junction unaccounted for. Library method: PCR. The sequencer listed for this sample is Illumina HiSeq 2500. Molecular barcoding was employed in the preparation of TCR libraries, with unique molecular identifiers being used to normalize TCRbeta repertoire quantification. TCRdb ran its own pipeline on the public reads, namely fastp trimming at Q25 and MiXCR clone calling, and kept in-frame beta chains. All rows with the same CDR3 protein become a single entry with the most common DNA and genes. The sample yields over 200,000 distinct CDR3 sequences; roughly 10% were counted once. About 6.2% of the sample is held by the ten biggest clonotypes.

The receptor was derived from a human donor who donated a stem cell graft to a child with acute lymphoblastic leukemia. This specimen was PBMCs from the stem cell graft donor, taken from the stem cell graft. The V gene is TRBV20-1 and the J gene is TRBJ2-2; 11 of the junction bases match TRBD2. In nucleotides, the sequence is TGCAGTGCGTCCGTAGCGGGGGGGCCGGACGGGGAGCTGTTTTTT. This gives the protein CSASVAGGPDGELFF.